The sequence of this T cell receptor beta chain was determined in a study of OX40 agonist ivuxolimab in advanced cancers. Study at large: The dose of intravenous ivuxolimab that patients received every 2 weeks ranged from 0.01 to 10 mg/kg. Participants averaged approximately 60 years of age (range roughly 23 to 79) and were 82.7% male.

The CDR3 is 13 residues long. V lost 4 bases and J 11 bases, leaving 17 bases between the germline ends. Germline lookup yields CDR1 WNHNN and CDR2 SYGVQD (reference sequence). Here immunoSEQ multiplex PCR was the method, and the copy in TCRdb shows in-frame clones only, minus some. The sample holds roughly 50,000 clones, 84% seen once. Whole-study findings and limits: There were, on average, more expanded clones in CD8+ T cells than in CD4+.

Concerning this clone itself: Its antigen remains unidentified.

Autoimmune disease history or systemic immunosuppression led to patient exclusion. The sample was CD4+ or CD8+ T cells sorted from blood, taken in a trial of the OX40 agonist ivuxolimab. The chain is built from TRBV10-1 and TRBJ1-1; maybe TRBD1 (6 bases). The clonotype originates from an adult with an advanced solid tumor such as melanoma, head and neck, liver or kidney cancer. The CDR3 loop is CASSGSGTNQAFF. The DNA of the CDR3 is TGCGCCAGCAGTGGTTCCGGGACAAATCAGGCTTTCTTT.